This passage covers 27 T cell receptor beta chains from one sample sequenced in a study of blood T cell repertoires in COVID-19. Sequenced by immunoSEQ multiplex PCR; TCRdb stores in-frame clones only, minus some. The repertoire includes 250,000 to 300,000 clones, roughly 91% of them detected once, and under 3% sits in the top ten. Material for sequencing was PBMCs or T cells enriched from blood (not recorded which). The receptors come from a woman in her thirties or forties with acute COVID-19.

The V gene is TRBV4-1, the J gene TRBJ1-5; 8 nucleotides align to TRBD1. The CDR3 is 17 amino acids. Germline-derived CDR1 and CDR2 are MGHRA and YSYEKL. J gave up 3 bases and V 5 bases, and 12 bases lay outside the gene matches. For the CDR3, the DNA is TGCGCCAGCAGCGCCCGACAGGGGCATCTGACCAATCAGCCCCAGCATTTT. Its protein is CASSARQGHLTNQPQHF.

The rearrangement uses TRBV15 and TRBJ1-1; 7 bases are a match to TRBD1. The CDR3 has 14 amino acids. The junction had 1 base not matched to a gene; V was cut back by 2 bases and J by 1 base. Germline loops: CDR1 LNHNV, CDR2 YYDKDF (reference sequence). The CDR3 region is CATSRQGGNTEAFF. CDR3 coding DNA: TGTGCCACCAGCAGACAGGGGGGGAACACTGAAGCTTTCTTT. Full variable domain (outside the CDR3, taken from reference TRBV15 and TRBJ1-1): DAMVIQNPRYQVTQFGKPVTLSCSQTLNHNVMYWYQQKSSQAPKLLFHYYDKDFNNEADTPDNFQSRRPNTSFCFLDIRSPGLGDTAMYLCATSRQGGNTEAFFGQGTRLTVV.

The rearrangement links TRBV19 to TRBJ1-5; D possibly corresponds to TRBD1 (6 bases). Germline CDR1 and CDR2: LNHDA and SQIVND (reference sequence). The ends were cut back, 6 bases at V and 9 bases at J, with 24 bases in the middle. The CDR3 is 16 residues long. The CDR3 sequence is CASSPPGRGLSSPQHF. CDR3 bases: TGTGCCAGTAGCCCTCCTGGCAGGGGCCTATCCTCGCCCCAGCATTTT.

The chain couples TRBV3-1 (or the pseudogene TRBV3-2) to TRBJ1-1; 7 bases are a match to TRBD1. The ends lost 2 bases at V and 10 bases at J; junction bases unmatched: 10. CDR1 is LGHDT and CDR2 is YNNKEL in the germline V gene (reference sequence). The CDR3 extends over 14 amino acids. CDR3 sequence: CASSQPGGRGVAFF. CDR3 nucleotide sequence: TGTGCCAGCAGCCAACCAGGGGGGCGAGGTGTAGCTTTCTTT.

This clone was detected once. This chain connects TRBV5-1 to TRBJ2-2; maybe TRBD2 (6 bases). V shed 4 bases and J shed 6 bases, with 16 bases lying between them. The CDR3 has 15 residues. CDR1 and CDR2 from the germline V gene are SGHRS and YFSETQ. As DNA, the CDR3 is TGCGCCAGCAGCCTAGGACTAACTGGGGCCGGGGAGCTGTTTTTT. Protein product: CASSLGLTGAGELFF.

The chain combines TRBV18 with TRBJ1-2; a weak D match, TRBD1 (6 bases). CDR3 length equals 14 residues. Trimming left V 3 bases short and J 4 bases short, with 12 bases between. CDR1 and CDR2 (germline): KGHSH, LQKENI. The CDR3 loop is CASSPGQFFYGYTF. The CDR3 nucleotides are TGTGCCAGCTCACCCGGACAGTTTTTCTATGGCTACACCTTC.

The CDR3: CASSLEVGRDEQFF. The DNA for the CDR3 is TGTGCCAGCAGCCTAGAGGTTGGGAGGGATGAGCAGTTCTTC. The chain joins TRBV7-3 to TRBJ2-1, with TRBD2 matching 7 bases. V was pared by 5 bases and J by 8 bases, with 9 bases of the junction left unmatched. The length of the CDR3 is 14 residues. Germline CDR1 SGHTA, CDR2 FQGTGA.

The CDR3 is CASSSEEETQYF. Written as DNA, the CDR3 is TGTGCCAGCAGCTCAGAGGAAGAGACCCAGTACTTC. The rearrangement joins TRBV7-9 to TRBJ2-5; D uncertain. With 4 bases removed from V and 3 bases from J, the gap between germline ends came to 6 bases. Germline CDR1 is SEHNR and CDR2 is FQNEAQ (reference sequence). The CDR3 runs 12 residues.

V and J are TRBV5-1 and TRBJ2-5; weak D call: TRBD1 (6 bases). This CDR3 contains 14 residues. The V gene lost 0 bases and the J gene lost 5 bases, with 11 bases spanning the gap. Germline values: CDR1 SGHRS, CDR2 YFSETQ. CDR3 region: CASSLASQGETQYF. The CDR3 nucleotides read TGCGCCAGCAGCTTGGCCTCACAGGGTGAGACCCAGTACTTC. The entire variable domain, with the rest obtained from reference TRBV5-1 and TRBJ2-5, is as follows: KAGVTQTPRYLIKTRGQQVTLSCSPISGHRSVSWYQQTPGQGLQFLFEYFSETQRNKGNFPGRFSGRQFSNSRSEMNVSTLELGDSALYLCASSLASQGETQYFGPGTRLLVL.

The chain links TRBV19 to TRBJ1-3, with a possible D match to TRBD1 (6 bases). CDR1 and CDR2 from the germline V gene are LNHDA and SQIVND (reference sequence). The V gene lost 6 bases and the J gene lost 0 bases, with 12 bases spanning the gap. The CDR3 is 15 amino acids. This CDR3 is CASSLQGSSGNTIYF. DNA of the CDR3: TGTGCCAGTAGCCTACAGGGAAGCTCTGGAAACACCATATATTTT.

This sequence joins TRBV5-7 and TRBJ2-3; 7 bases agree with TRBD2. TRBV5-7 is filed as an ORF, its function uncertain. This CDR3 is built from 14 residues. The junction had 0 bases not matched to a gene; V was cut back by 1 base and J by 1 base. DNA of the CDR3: TGTGCCAGCAGCTTGCGGGAGGGCACAGATACGCAGTATTTT. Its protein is CASSLREGTDTQYF.

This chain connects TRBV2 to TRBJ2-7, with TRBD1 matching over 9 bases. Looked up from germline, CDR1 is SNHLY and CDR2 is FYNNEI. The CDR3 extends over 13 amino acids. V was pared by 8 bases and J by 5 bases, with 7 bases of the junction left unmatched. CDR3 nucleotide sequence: TGTGCCAGCGACCGGACAGGGGTCCACGAGCAGTACTTC. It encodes CASDRTGVHEQYF.

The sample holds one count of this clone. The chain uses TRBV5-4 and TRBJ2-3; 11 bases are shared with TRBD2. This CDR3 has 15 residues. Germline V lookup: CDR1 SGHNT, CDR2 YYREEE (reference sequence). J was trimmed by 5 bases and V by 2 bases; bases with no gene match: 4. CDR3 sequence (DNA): TGTGCCAGCAGCTTCGGACTAGCGGGCGGAGATACGCAGTATTTT. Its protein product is CASSFGLAGGDTQYF.

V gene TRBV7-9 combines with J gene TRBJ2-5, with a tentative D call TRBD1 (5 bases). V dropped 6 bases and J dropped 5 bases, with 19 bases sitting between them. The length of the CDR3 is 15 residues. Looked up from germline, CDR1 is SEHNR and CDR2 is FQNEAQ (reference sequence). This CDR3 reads CASSSIQGVRETQYF. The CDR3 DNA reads TGTGCCAGCAGTTCCATCCAGGGTGTGAGGGAGACCCAGTACTTC.

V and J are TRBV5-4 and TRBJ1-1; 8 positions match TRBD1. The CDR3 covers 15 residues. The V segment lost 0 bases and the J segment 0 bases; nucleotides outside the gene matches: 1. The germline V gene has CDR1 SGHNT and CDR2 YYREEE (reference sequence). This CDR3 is CASSLVDRVNTEAFF. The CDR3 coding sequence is TGTGCCAGCAGCTTGGTGGACAGGGTGAACACTGAAGCTTTCTTT.

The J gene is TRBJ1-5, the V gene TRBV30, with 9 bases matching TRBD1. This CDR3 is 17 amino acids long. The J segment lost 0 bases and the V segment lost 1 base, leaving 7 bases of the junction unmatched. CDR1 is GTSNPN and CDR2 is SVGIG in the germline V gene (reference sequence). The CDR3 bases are TGTGCCTGGAGTGCGGGGACAGGGCAATATAGCAATCAGCCCCAGCATTTT. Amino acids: CAWSAGTGQYSNQPQHF. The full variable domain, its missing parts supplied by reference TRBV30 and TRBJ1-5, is SQTIHQWPATLVQPVGSPLSLECTVEGTSNPNLYWYRQAAGRGLQLLFYSVGIGQISSEVPQNLSASRPQDRQFILSSKKLLLSDSGFYLCAWSAGTGQYSNQPQHFGDGTRLSIL.

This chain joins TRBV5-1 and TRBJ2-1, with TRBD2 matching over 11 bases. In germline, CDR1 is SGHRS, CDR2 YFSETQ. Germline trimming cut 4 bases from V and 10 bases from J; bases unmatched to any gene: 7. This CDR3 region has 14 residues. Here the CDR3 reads CASSVAGGAREQFF. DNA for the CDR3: TGCGCCAGCAGCGTAGCGGGGGGGGCACGGGAGCAGTTCTTC.

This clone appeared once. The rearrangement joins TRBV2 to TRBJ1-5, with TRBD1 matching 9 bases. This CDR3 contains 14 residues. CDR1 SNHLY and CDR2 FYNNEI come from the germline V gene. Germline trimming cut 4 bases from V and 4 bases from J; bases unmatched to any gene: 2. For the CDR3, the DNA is TGTGCCAGCAGTGCGGGACAGGGTAATCAGCCCCAGCATTTT. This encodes CASSAGQGNQPQHF.

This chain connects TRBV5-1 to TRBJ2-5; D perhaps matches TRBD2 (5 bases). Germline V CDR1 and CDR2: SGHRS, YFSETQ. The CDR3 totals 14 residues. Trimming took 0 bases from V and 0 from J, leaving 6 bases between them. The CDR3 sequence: CASSLGGYQETQYF. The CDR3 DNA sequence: TGCGCCAGCAGCTTGGGAGGGTACCAAGAGACCCAGTACTTC.

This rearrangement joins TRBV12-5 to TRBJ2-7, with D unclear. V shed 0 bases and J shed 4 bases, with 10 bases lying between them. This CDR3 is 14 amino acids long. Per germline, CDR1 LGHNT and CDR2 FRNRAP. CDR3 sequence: CASGLVPAMYEQYF. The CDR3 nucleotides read TGTGCTAGTGGTTTGGTACCCGCGATGTACGAGCAGTACTTC.

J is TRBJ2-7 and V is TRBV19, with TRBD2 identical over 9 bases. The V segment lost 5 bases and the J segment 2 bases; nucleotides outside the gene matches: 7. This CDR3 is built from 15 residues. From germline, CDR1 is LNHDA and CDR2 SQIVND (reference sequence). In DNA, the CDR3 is TGTGCCAGTAGTCCTTCGGGACTAGCTGCCTACGAGCAGTACTTC. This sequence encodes CASSPSGLAAYEQYF.

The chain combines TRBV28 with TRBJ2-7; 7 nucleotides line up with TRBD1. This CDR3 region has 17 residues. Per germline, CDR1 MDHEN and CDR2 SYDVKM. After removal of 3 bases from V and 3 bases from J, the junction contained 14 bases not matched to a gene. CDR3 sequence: CASSFPRAEQGNYEQYF. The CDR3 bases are TGTGCCAGCAGTTTTCCTCGAGCCGAACAGGGGAACTACGAGCAGTACTTC.

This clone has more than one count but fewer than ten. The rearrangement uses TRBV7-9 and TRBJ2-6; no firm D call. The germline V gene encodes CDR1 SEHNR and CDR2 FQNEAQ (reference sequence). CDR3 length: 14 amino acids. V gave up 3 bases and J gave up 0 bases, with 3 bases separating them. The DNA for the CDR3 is TGTGCCAGCAGCTTGGCCTCTGGGGCCAACGTCCTGACTTTC. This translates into CASSLASGANVLTF.

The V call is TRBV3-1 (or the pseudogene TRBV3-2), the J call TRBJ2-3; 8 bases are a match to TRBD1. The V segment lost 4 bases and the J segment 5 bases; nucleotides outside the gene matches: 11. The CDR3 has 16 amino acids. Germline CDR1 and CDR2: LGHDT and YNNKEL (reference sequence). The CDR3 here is CASSPLQGASGDTQYF. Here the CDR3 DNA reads TGTGCCAGCAGCCCGCTTCAGGGGGCGAGTGGAGATACGCAGTATTTT.

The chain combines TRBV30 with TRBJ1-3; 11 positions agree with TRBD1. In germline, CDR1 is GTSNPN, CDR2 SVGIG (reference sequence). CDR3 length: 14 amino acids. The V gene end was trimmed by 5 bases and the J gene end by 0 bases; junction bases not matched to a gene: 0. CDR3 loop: CAWGQGASGNTIYF. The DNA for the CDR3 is TGTGCCTGGGGACAGGGGGCCTCTGGAAACACCATATATTTT.

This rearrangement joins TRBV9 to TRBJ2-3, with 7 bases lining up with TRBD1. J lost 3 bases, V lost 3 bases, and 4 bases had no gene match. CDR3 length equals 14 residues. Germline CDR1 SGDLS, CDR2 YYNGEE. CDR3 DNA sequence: TGTGCCAGCAGCGCGCAACAGGGGACAGATACGCAGTATTTT. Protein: CASSAQQGTDTQYF.

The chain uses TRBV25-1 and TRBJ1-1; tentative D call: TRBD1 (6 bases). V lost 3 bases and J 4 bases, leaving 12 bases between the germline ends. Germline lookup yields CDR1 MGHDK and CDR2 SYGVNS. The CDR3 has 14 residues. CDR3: CASSEQGLGTEAFF. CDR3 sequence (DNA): TGTGCCAGCAGTGAGCAGGGGTTGGGCACTGAAGCTTTCTTT.